The rows below give T cell receptor beta chains drawn from one sample of a study of CD8 T cells in ankylosing spondylitis. MiXCR was run by TCRdb on the 5' RACE reads, yielding one entry per CDR3 protein. Here the sample spans about 440,000 distinct CDR3 sequences, more than 15% being singletons. The material sequenced was blood, either unsorted or a sorted T cell fraction (not recorded which). The source is a male donor with ankylosing spondylitis. Each CDR3 is given with its conserved first and last residue. D genes are given only for firm matches. The size entry is marked missing in some rows and otherwise reads once, few, many or a size class.

TRBV2	-	few	12	TRBJ1-2	CASAGQSTGYTF	TGTGCCAGCGCTGGCCAGTCTACTGGCTACACCTTC
TRBV12-3/TRBV12-4	-	-	14	TRBJ2-5	CASSPPGREETQYF	TGTGCCAGCAGCCCCCCGGGACGAGAGGAGACCCAGTACTTC
TRBV9	TRBD2	-	15	TRBJ2-3	CASSVSGGLTDTQYF	TGTGCCAGCAGCGTAAGCGGGGGGCTCACAGATACGCAGTATTTT
TRBV5-1	TRBD2	few	14	TRBJ2-1	CASNGGALGNEQFF	TGCGCCAGCAACGGGGGGGCCTTGGGTAATGAGCAGTTCTTC
TRBV18	TRBD1	-	14	TRBJ2-1	CASSPGQASNEQFF	TGTGCCAGCTCCCCGGGACAGGCTAGCAATGAGCAGTTCTTC
TRBV29-1	TRBD1	many	15	TRBJ1-2	CSVEARQGGNYGYTF	TGCAGCGTTGAAGCTAGACAGGGCGGGAACTATGGCTACACCTTC
TRBV12-3/TRBV12-4	-	few	16	TRBJ1-1	CASSPPGGGSGTEAFF	TGTGCCAGCAGTCCCCCGGGAGGCGGATCGGGCACTGAAGCTTTCTTT
TRBV2	-	-	13	TRBJ2-1	CASMERAYNEQFF	TGTGCCAGCATGGAGCGGGCTTACAATGAGCAGTTCTTC
TRBV20-1	-	few	13	TRBJ1-3	CSARVGSGNTIYF	TGCAGTGCTAGAGTAGGGTCTGGAAACACCATATATTTT
TRBV12-3/TRBV12-4	-	-	14	TRBJ1-2	CASSIGREGYGYTF	TGTGCCAGCTCCATAGGGAGGGAAGGGTATGGCTACACCTTC
TRBV5-1	TRBD2	few	15	TRBJ2-1	CASSPSGLEYNEQFF	TGCGCCAGCAGCCCCTCGGGACTAGAGTACAATGAGCAGTTCTTC
TRBV2	-	few	16	TRBJ2-1	CASTERGGGGYNEQFF	TGTGCCAGCACCGAGAGAGGGGGAGGCGGGTACAATGAGCAGTTCTTC
TRBV2	TRBD1	few	14	TRBJ2-7	CASRARTGNYEQYF	TGTGCCAGCAGAGCCCGGACAGGGAACTACGAGCAGTACTTC
TRBV3-1	-	few	16	TRBJ2-1	CASSQEAGRGYNEQFF	TGTGCCAGCAGCCAAGAGGCAGGCCGGGGCTACAATGAGCAGTTCTTC
TRBV29-1	-	many	15	TRBJ2-1	CSVAGGDFSYNEQFF	TGCAGCGTTGCGGGCGGGGATTTCTCCTACAATGAGCAGTTCTTC
TRBV12-3/TRBV12-4	-	many	14	TRBJ1-2	CASSSSTGNYGYTF	TGTGCCAGCAGTTCCTCAACAGGGAACTATGGCTACACCTTC